A single sample gave rise to the 17 T cell receptor beta chains below, sequenced in a study of T cells after somatic rescue of genetic block. The protocol was immunoSEQ multiplex PCR, while the TCRdb copy is restricted to in-frame clones and leaves out a portion. The sample has 55,000 to 75,000 clones, 80% to 95% seen once. Sequences were obtained from peripheral blood mononuclear cells (PBMCs). The receptors were gathered from a middle-aged man.

V gene TRBV18 combines with J gene TRBJ1-1; 8 positions match TRBD1. With V trimmed by 6 bases and J by 5 bases, 8 bases remained unmatched. Germline V gives CDR1 KGHSH, CDR2 LQKENI. The CDR3 runs 14 residues. The CDR3 DNA is TGTGCCAGCTCTCCCGGACAGGGAGGGACTGAAGCTTTCTTT. This translates into CASSPGQGGTEAFF. Complete variable domain (other parts from reference TRBV18 and TRBJ1-1): NAGVMQNPRHLVRRRGQEARLRCSPMKGHSHVYWYRQLPEEGLKFMVYLQKENIIDESGMPKERFSAEFPKEGPSILRIQQVVRGDSAAYFCASSPGQGGTEAFFGQGTRLTVV.

The chain joins TRBV28 to TRBJ2-5; D unresolved. V lost 2 bases, J lost 3 bases, and 7 bases lay in between. Germline V lookup: CDR1 MDHEN, CDR2 SYDVKM. This CDR3 spans 13 amino acids. The CDR3 region is CASSLMVKETQYF. The CDR3 nucleotides are TGTGCCAGCAGTTTAATGGTAAAAGAGACCCAGTACTTC.

This chain links TRBV19 with TRBJ2-3; 13 positions agree with TRBD2. V trimming: 8 bases; J trimming: 1 base; junction bases outside the gene matches: 3. Germline-derived CDR1 and CDR2 are LNHDA and SQIVND (reference sequence). CDR3 length equals 15 residues. The DNA for the CDR3 is TGTGCCAGTTTAGGACTAGCGGGAGGCACAGATACGCAGTATTTT. This codes for CASLGLAGGTDTQYF.

The chain combines TRBV13 with TRBJ1-2, with a possible D match to TRBD1 (5 bases). The CDR3 covers 14 residues. CDR1 and CDR2 (germline): PRHDT, FYEKMQ (reference sequence). Deletions cut 4 bases from V and 8 bases from J, with 17 bases between. The CDR3 bases are TGTGCCAGCAGCTCGGGACTCCAAGTACGGGGCTACACCTTC. Translating gives CASSSGLQVRGYTF.

The rearrangement links TRBV5-1 to TRBJ2-7; TRBD1 agrees at 11 bases. Trimming cost V 5 bases and J 9 bases; bases outside gene matches: 10. This CDR3 has 14 amino acids. Germline V gives CDR1 SGHRS, CDR2 YFSETQ. In DNA form, the CDR3 reads TGCGCCAGCAGTCCTGGGACAGGGGGGTATGGGCAGTACTTC. Encoded protein: CASSPGTGGYGQYF. Complete variable domain (other parts from reference TRBV5-1 and TRBJ2-7): KAGVTQTPRYLIKTRGQQVTLSCSPISGHRSVSWYQQTPGQGLQFLFEYFSETQRNKGNFPGRFSGRQFSNSRSEMNVSTLELGDSALYLCASSPGTGGYGQYFGPGTRLTVT.

The chain joins TRBV7-9 to TRBJ2-7; 9 bases align to TRBD1. Losses at the gene ends were 10 bases for V and 3 bases for J; bases not matched to a gene: 7. Germline V gene lookup returns CDR1 SEHNR and CDR2 FQNEAQ (reference sequence). This CDR3 region has 13 residues. The chain's CDR3 is CATGTGNHYEQYF. As DNA, the CDR3 is TGTGCCACGGGGACAGGGAACCACTACGAGCAGTACTTC.

This clone was picked up one time. The J gene is TRBJ2-1, the V gene TRBV9, with D uncertain. This CDR3 has 13 amino acids. From germline, CDR1 is SGDLS and CDR2 YYNGEE. The V end was cut by 0 bases, the J end by 9 bases, with 10 bases between. In DNA, the CDR3 is TGTGCCAGCAGCGTAGAGGATAGCACTGAGCAGTTCTTC. Translating it yields CASSVEDSTEQFF.

This clone was observed once. The chain has TRBV19 and TRBJ1-4; 8 bases are shared with TRBD1. CDR1 and CDR2 from the germline V gene are LNHDA and SQIVND (reference sequence). The CDR3 covers 15 residues. Unmatched junction bases numbered 9, after V lost 4 bases and J lost 8 bases. In DNA form, the CDR3 reads TGTGCCAGTAGTACCGCCGGGACAGGTGGCGAAAAACTGTTTTTT. Amino acids: CASSTAGTGGEKLFF.

V gene TRBV5-6 combines with J gene TRBJ2-1, with TRBD2 matching 8 bases. V was pared by 4 bases and J by 4 bases, with 7 bases of the junction left unmatched. This CDR3 spans 15 amino acids. CDR1 is SGHDT, CDR2 YYEEEE, per germline. CDR3 in DNA: TGTGCCAGCAGCCGGAGCGGGAGTACTTACAATGAGCAGTTCTTC. Translated, it gives CASSRSGSTYNEQFF.

The chain couples TRBV10-3 to TRBJ1-2; D gene unclear. The length of the CDR3 is 16 residues. Looked up from germline, CDR1 is ENHRY and CDR2 is SYGVKD. The germline V and J ends were trimmed by 2 bases and 3 bases, with 16 bases remaining between them. The CDR3, as DNA: TGTGCCATCAGTGAGAGCTTGGTCAGGCTTGACTATGGCTACACCTTC. Translating it yields CAISESLVRLDYGYTF.

This chain connects TRBV10-3 to TRBJ2-7; weak D call: TRBD1 (5 bases). V was trimmed by 4 bases and J by 5 bases, leaving 9 bases between them. This CDR3 spans 12 amino acids. Per germline, CDR1 ENHRY and CDR2 SYGVKD. CDR3 amino acids: CAISGQGHEQYF. The CDR3 DNA follows: TGTGCCATCAGTGGTCAGGGTCACGAGCAGTACTTC.

The chain couples TRBV6-1 to TRBJ1-5; D possibly corresponds to TRBD1 (6 bases). Looked up from germline, CDR1 is MNHNS and CDR2 is SASEGT. Trimming removed 0 bases from V and 4 bases from J, with 10 bases in between. The CDR3 has 15 amino acids. The chain's CDR3 is CASSEAGGGNQPQHF. The CDR3 bases are TGTGCCAGCAGTGAAGCGGGGGGCGGAAATCAGCCCCAGCATTTT.

The chain uses TRBV12-5 and TRBJ1-5, with D tentatively TRBD1 (6 bases). The CDR3 is 16 residues long. V shed 5 bases and J shed 0 bases, with 14 bases lying between them. Germline CDR1 is LGHNT and CDR2 is FRNRAP. The CDR3 DNA follows: TGTGCTAGTGGTAAGGGGACACTACATAGCAATCAGCCCCAGCATTTT. Translating gives CASGKGTLHSNQPQHF.

This clone was picked up one time. This chain joins TRBV11-2 and TRBJ2-7; 10 bases line up with TRBD1. This CDR3 is built from 16 residues. V was pared by 5 bases and J by 2 bases, with 9 bases of the junction left unmatched. The germline V gene has CDR1 SGHAT and CDR2 FQNNGV. CDR3: CASSRQTGGFAYEQYF. CDR3 DNA: TGTGCCAGCAGCCGACAGACAGGGGGCTTTGCCTACGAGCAGTACTTC.

The chain couples TRBV4-1 to TRBJ2-7, with a tentative D call TRBD2 (6 bases). The CDR3 sequence is 17 residues long. The germline V gene encodes CDR1 MGHRA and CDR2 YSYEKL. V was shortened by 4 bases and J by 4 bases, with 23 bases between the two germline ends. As DNA, the CDR3 is TGCGCCAGCAGCCGCCTGCTCAGGGACCCGGGGGTATACGAGCAGTACTTC. This encodes CASSRLLRDPGVYEQYF.

The rearrangement links TRBV5-4 to TRBJ1-2, with 8 bases identical to TRBD1. Germline assignment: CDR1 SGHNT and CDR2 YYREEE (reference sequence). This CDR3 region has 12 residues. J was trimmed by 7 bases and V by 5 bases; bases with no gene match: 4. The CDR3: CASSFDRGGYTF. Here the CDR3 DNA reads TGTGCCAGCAGTTTTGACAGGGGTGGCTACACCTTC.

This rearrangement joins TRBV6-6 to TRBJ1-2; no clear D gene. Germline V gene lookup returns CDR1 MNHNY and CDR2 SVGAGI (reference sequence). The CDR3 is made up of 14 amino acids. V lost 6 bases and J lost 8, with 19 bases in between. CDR3 sequence (DNA): TGTGCCAGCAGAGGAGCGGCTTCCGATTGGGGCTACACCTTC. It yields the protein CASRGAASDWGYTF.